This T cell receptor beta chain comes out of a study of control samples from healthy donors and cancer patients. V lost 4 bases and J lost 7, with 16 bases in between. The CDR3 is 13 amino acids. The germline CDR1 and CDR2 sequences are SQVTM and ANQGSEA. Clones were sequenced by immunoSEQ multiplex PCR, and TCRdb holds only the in-frame ones, with some missing. The sample holds roughly 150,000 clones; about 93% are singletons and the top ten take about 0.73%. The count of this clone is one. The sequenced sample was blood. The rearrangement joins TRBV29-1 to TRBJ2-5; D remains ambiguous. The receptor was isolated from a woman aged 25 to 39 in good health. This chain's CDR3 is CSVGGQALWTQYF. Written as DNA, the CDR3 is TGCAGCGTTGGTGGGCAGGCCTTATGGACCCAGTACTTC.